This TCR beta chain was captured by sequencing in a study of glioma-infiltrating T cells after dendritic cell vaccination. Study context: Patients had newly diagnosed or recurrent glioblastoma and received dendritic cell vaccines.

V dropped 3 bases and J dropped 8 bases, with 7 bases sitting between them. CDR3 length equals 11 residues. Germline V gene lookup returns CDR1 MGHRA and CDR2 YSYEKL. TCRdb keeps only in-frame clones here, not all; method: immunoSEQ multiplex PCR. The sample lists approximately 92,000 clones, around 80% occurring once. Time point in this sample: after dendritic cell vaccination, including at tumor progression/relapse. Before vaccination, two weeks after the third vaccination, and at progression, PBMC were collected. The chain couples TRBV4-1 to TRBJ1-1, with D possibly being TRBD1 (6 bases). The TCR was taken from a human donor with glioblastoma. The sequencing here drew on blood, taken after dendritic cell vaccination. CDR3: CASSQGTEAFF. As DNA, the CDR3 is TGCGCCAGCAGCCAGGGGACAGAAGCTTTCTTT.